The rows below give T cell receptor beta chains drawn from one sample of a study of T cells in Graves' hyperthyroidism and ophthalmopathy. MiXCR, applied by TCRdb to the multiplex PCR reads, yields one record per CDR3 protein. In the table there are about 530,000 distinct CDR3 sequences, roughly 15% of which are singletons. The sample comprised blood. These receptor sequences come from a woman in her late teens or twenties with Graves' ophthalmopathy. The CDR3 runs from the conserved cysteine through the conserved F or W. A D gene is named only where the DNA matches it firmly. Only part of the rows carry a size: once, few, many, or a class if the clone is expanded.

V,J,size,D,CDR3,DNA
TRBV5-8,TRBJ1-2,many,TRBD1,CASSPRTGQYGYTF,TGTGCCAGCAGCCCCAGGACAGGGCAGTATGGCTACACCTTC
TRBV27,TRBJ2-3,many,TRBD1,CASSWGQDTDTQYF,TGTGCCAGCAGTTGGGGACAGGACACAGATACGCAGTATTTT
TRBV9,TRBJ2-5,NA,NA,CASSVTAKFQETQYF,TGTGCCAGCAGCGTGACCGCTAAGTTCCAAGAGACCCAGTACTTC
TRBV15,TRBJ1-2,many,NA,CATSRDEGHGYTF,TGTGCCACCAGCAGAGATGAGGGGCATGGCTACACCTTC
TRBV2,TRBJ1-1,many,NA,CASISAGGTEAFF,TGTGCCAGCATATCCGCCGGGGGCACTGAAGCTTTCTTT
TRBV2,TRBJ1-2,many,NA,CASSEGRIYGYTF,TGTGCCAGCAGTGAGGGACGGATCTATGGCTACACCTTC
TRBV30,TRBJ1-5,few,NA,CAWSEGLAGQPQHF,TGTGCCTGGAGTGAGGGGTTGGCAGGACAGCCCCAGCATTTT
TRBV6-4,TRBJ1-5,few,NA,CASSTKGVRNQPQHF,TGTGCCAGCAGTACGAAGGGTGTTCGCAATCAGCCCCAGCATTTT
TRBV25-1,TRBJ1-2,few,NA,CASSPVGNLNYGYTF,TGTGCCAGCAGCCCCGTGGGGAATCTGAACTATGGCTACACCTTC
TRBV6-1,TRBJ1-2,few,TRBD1,CASSDVGTGGHYGYTF,TGTGCCAGCAGTGACGTCGGGACAGGGGGGCACTATGGCTACACCTTC
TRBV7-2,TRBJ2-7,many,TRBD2,CASSPRTSSGGHYEQYF,TGTGCCAGCAGCCCTCGAACCTCTAGCGGGGGCCACTACGAGCAGTACTTC
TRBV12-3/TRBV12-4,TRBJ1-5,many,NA,CASSLGDPSGSNQPQHF,TGTGCCAGCAGTTTGGGGGACCCCTCAGGGAGCAATCAGCCCCAGCATTTT
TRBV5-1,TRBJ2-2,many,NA,CASSTGAANTGELFF,TGCGCCAGCAGCACCGGGGCAGCTAACACCGGGGAGCTGTTTTTT
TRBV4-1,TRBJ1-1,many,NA,CASSQVATESNTEAFF,TGCGCCAGCAGCCAAGTGGCGACAGAATCGAACACTGAAGCTTTCTTT
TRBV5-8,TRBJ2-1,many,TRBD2,CASSLNRGVYNEQFF,TGTGCCAGCAGCTTGAACCGGGGGGTCTACAATGAGCAGTTCTTC
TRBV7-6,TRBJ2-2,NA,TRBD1,CASSLAGFCGTGNTGELFF,TGTGCCAGCAGCTTAGCGGGTTTTTGCGGGACAGGGAACACCGGGGAGCTGTTTTTT
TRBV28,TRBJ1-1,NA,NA,CASSSEQGSRTEAFF,TGTGCCAGCAGTTCTGAACAGGGCTCTAGGACTGAAGCTTTCTTT
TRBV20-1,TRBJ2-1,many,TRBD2,CSARPSGGGNNEQFF,TGCAGTGCTCGCCCTAGCGGGGGGGGTAACAATGAGCAGTTCTTC
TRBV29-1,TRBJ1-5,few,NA,CSVVWASEDSNQPQHF,TGCAGCGTTGTTTGGGCATCCGAAGATAGCAATCAGCCCCAGCATTTT
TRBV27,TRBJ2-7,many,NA,CASSFIGESSYEQYF,TGTGCCAGCAGTTTTATCGGGGAGAGCTCCTACGAGCAGTACTTC
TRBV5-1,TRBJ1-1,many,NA,CASSFRQAANTEAFF,TGCGCCAGCAGCTTCCGACAGGCGGCTAACACTGAAGCTTTCTTT
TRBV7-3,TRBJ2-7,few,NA,CASSLTTGPKNYEQYF,TGTGCCAGCAGCTTAACGACGGGTCCGAAGAACTACGAGCAGTACTTC
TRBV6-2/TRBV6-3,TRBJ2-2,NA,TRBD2,CASSYNPGLAVNTGELFF,TGTGCCAGCAGTTACAATCCCGGACTAGCGGTGAACACCGGGGAGCTGTTTTTT
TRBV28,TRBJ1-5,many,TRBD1,CASSNRGFNQPQHF,TGTGCCAGCAGTAACAGGGGATTCAATCAGCCCCAGCATTTT
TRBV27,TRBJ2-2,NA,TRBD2,CASSLTPGLAGAGYTGELFF,TGTGCCAGCAGTCTGACTCCGGGACTAGCGGGAGCAGGTTACACCGGGGAGCTGTTTTTT
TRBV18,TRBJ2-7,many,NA,CASSATASAGVVEQYF,TGTGCCAGCTCAGCCACGGCGTCAGCAGGGGTGGTCGAGCAGTACTTC
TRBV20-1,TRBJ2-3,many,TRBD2,CSVSGRDVDTQYF,TGCAGTGTTAGCGGGAGAGATGTAGATACGCAGTATTTT
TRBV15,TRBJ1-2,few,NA,CATSRETDYGYTF,TGTGCCACCAGCAGAGAGACGGACTATGGCTACACCTTC
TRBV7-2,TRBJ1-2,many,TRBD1,CASSRDRVGGYTF,TGTGCCAGCAGCCGTGACAGGGTTGGTGGCTACACCTTC
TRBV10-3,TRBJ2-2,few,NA,CAMGDRTNTGELFF,TGTGCCATGGGAGACAGGACGAACACCGGGGAGCTGTTTTTT